The 14 T cell receptor beta chains in this list originate from one sample, sequenced in a study of spatial heterogeneity in lung cancer. TCRdb used MiXCR to reprocess the 5' RACE reads, holding one entry per CDR3 protein. The sample holds 60,000 to 85,000 distinct CDR3 sequences, less than 9.5% seen once. Noted time point: blood at routine non-recurrence follow-up after resection. The material was PBMCs, obtained at follow-up. These receptor sequences come from a female donor with early-stage non-small cell lung cancer.

The J gene is TRBJ2-1, the V gene TRBV4-2, with TRBD2 matching over 11 bases. Germline CDR1 and CDR2: LGHNA and YNFKEQ. Germline trimming cut 5 bases from V and 2 bases from J; bases unmatched to any gene: 5. The CDR3 extends over 16 amino acids. CDR3 sequence: CASSKLAGGTYNEQFF. DNA for the CDR3: TGTGCCAGCAGCAAGCTAGCGGGAGGAACCTACAATGAGCAGTTCTTC.

The genes are TRBV7-9 and TRBJ1-5; the D gene is possibly TRBD1 (5 bases). Trimming stripped 0 bases from V and 0 bases from J, with 6 bases between. Germline-derived CDR1 and CDR2 are SEHNR and FQNEAQ (reference sequence). The CDR3 covers 15 residues. The CDR3 nucleotides are TGTGCCAGCAGCTTAGCAGGGGATAGCAATCAGCCCCAGCATTTT. Translating gives CASSLAGDSNQPQHF.

This clonotype has just a few counts. The J gene is TRBJ2-3, the V gene TRBV20-1; a weak D match, TRBD2 (5 bases). V was trimmed by 3 bases and J by 5 bases, leaving 15 bases between them. Germline loops: CDR1 DFQATT, CDR2 SNEGSKA (reference sequence). The CDR3 sequence is 14 residues long. DNA of the CDR3: TGCAGTGCTAGTTCGGGAAGGGAGATAGATACGCAGTATTTT. Encoded protein: CSASSGREIDTQYF.

The chain is built from TRBV6-1 and TRBJ2-3; TRBD1 matches 8 bases. The CDR3 is 13 amino acids. Germline trimming cut 8 bases from V and 0 bases from J; bases unmatched to any gene: 1. Per the germline V gene, CDR1 is MNHNS and CDR2 is SASEGT. CDR3 sequence: CASGDRSTDTQYF. In DNA form, the CDR3 reads TGTGCCAGCGGGGACAGGAGCACAGATACGCAGTATTTT.

Many counts were recorded for this clonotype. The V call is TRBV5-1, the J call TRBJ1-1, with D hard to call. CDR3 size: 12 residues. V lost 6 bases and J lost 3, with 9 bases in between. CDR1 and CDR2 from the germline V gene are SGHRS and YFSETQ. Here the CDR3 reads CASNEGHTEAFF. CDR3 in DNA: TGCGCCAGCAATGAAGGTCACACTGAAGCTTTCTTT.

This clonotype has a count of ten or more. V gene TRBV5-1 combines with J gene TRBJ2-1; 10 bases align to TRBD2. The CDR3 is 15 amino acids. J was trimmed by 7 bases and V by 1 base; bases with no gene match: 5. CDR1 is SGHRS and CDR2 is YFSETQ in the germline V gene. The CDR3 spells CASSLSLAGVNEQFF. The CDR3 nucleotides read TGCGCCAGCAGCTTGTCCCTAGCGGGAGTAAATGAGCAGTTCTTC.

This clonotype appeared many times. CDR3 in amino acids: CATSRDWQGALQFF. The CDR3, as DNA: TGTGCCACCAGCAGAGATTGGCAGGGGGCCCTTCAATTCTTC. The chain is built from TRBV15 and TRBJ2-1; TRBD1 aligns across 8 bases. The CDR3 covers 14 residues. Trimming took 0 bases from V and 16 from J; bases not matched to a gene: 11. In germline, CDR1 is LNHNV, CDR2 YYDKDF (reference sequence).

This clonotype has at least ten counts. The V and J genes are TRBV7-3 and TRBJ1-1; no reliable D call. Looked up from germline, CDR1 is SGHTA and CDR2 is FQGTGA. The germline V and J ends were trimmed by 10 bases and 3 bases, with 21 bases remaining between them. The CDR3 totals 15 residues. CDR3 sequence (DNA): TGTGCCACCTCAAGACTAGCCGGAGGCCACACTGAAGCTTTCTTT. Encoded protein: CATSRLAGGHTEAFF.

This clonotype was picked up many times. The chain is built from TRBV27 and TRBJ1-1; D unresolved. Germline values: CDR1 MNHEY, CDR2 SMNVEV (reference sequence). Trimming stripped 1 base from V and 1 base from J, with 7 bases between. This CDR3 comprises 14 residues. CDR3 sequence (DNA): TGTGCCAGCAGTTTATGGGCAGAGAACACTGAAGCTTTCTTT. It yields the protein CASSLWAENTEAFF.

This clonotype was picked up a small number of times. The chain employs TRBV4-1 and TRBJ1-5; no clear D. V was shortened by 0 bases and J by 5 bases, with 17 bases between the two germline ends. Germline V gene sequence: CDR1 MGHRA, CDR2 YSYEKL. This CDR3 is 17 amino acids long. For the CDR3, the DNA is TGCGCCAGCAGCCAAGAGGGGAGGGTAGGCGGCGATCAGCCCCAGCATTTT. Translated: CASSQEGRVGGDQPQHF.

In this sample, this clonotype turned up many times. The rearrangement links TRBV7-2 to TRBJ1-1; 8 bases align to TRBD1. The CDR3 runs to 14 residues. Germline assignment: CDR1 SGHTA and CDR2 FQGNSA. The V gene end was trimmed by 5 bases and the J gene end by 0 bases; junction bases not matched to a gene: 2. The CDR3 DNA is TGTGCCAGCAGCCCGGACAGGGTGAACACTGAAGCTTTCTTT. It encodes CASSPDRVNTEAFF.

This clonotype was counted at least ten times. The chain has TRBV18 and TRBJ2-2, with no clear D. CDR1 is KGHSH and CDR2 is LQKENI in the germline V gene. This CDR3 has 14 residues. Deletions cut 3 bases from V and 5 bases from J, with 10 bases between. The CDR3 is CASSPIAITGELFF. Here the CDR3 DNA reads TGTGCCAGCTCACCGATCGCTATAACCGGGGAGCTGTTTTTT.

There are many counts of this clonotype. This chain connects TRBV7-2 to TRBJ2-7; D is unresolved. Trimming removed 1 base from V and 3 bases from J, with 10 bases in between. Per germline, CDR1 SGHTA and CDR2 FQGNSA. CDR3 length: 14 residues. The DNA of the CDR3 is TGTGCCAGCAGCTTAGTTATACAAGACTACGAGCAGTACTTC. This translates into CASSLVIQDYEQYF.

A few counts support this clonotype. The chain uses TRBV5-1 and TRBJ2-2; 11 bases are a match to TRBD2. This CDR3 region has 15 residues. Germline CDR1 is SGHRS and CDR2 is YFSETQ. V lost 2 bases to trimming and J lost 8 bases; unmatched junction nucleotides: 5. DNA of the CDR3: TGCGCCAGCAGCTTCGTACTAGCGGGAGCGGGGGAGCTGTTTTTT. Encoded protein: CASSFVLAGAGELFF.